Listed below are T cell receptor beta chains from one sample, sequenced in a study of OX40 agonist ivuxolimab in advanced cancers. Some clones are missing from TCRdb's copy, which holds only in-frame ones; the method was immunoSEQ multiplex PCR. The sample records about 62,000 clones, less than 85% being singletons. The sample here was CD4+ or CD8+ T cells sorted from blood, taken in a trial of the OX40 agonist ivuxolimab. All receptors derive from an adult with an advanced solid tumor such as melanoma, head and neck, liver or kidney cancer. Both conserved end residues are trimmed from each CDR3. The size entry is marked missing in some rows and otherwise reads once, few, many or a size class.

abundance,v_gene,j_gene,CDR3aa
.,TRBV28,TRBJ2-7,ASGAGTLYEQY
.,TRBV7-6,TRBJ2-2,ASSLGGTNTGELF
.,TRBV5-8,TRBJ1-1,ASSYRGTEAF
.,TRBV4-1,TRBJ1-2,ASSQEQGEGYGYT
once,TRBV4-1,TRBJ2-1,ASSQDDSGTTLYNEQF
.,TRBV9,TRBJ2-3,ASSPRTGGAGDTQY
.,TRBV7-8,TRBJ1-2,ASSLAGSYGGYT
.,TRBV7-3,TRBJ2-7,ASSLVWSEQY
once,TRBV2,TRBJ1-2,AWGGPVGYT
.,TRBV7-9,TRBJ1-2,ASSFVEGGYT
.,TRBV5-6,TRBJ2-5,ASSSQLLWGETQY
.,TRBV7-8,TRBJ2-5,ASSLFFRGAQETQY
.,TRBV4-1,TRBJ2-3,ASSRGLAGGTDTQY
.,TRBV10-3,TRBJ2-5,AISEPGGGPKETQY
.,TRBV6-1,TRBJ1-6,ASSEERHLTTLH
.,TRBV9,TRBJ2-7,ASSPGQGRYEQY
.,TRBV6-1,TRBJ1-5,ATSRTYSNQPQH
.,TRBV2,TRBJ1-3,ASSDFGGRGTIY
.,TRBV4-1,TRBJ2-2,ASSHRTGTGELF
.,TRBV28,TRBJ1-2,ASSFWAGRGYT
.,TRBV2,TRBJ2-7,ASSPGTGGTERQY
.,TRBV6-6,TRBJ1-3,ASSYSVGGSGNTIY
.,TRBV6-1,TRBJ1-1,ASYWGGRTEAF
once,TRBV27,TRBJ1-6,ASSLLNLYVGGSPLH
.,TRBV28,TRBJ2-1,ASSLGSSSYNEQF
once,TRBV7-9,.,ASSFSGGPYEQY
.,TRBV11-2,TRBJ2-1,ASSKTASGTEQF
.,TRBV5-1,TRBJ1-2,ASSSQGALGYT
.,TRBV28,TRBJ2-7,ASRGVSYEQY
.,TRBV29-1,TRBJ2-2,SVVGSPGELF
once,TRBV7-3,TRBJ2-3,ASSLPLAGEGPRWDTQY
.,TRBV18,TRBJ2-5,ASSPRDSGQETQY
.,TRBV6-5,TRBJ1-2,ASSYVGQAYGYT
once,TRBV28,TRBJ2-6,ASSQGGAGANVLT
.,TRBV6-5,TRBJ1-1,ASSYSLQANTEAF
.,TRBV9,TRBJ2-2,ASSSALRSNTGELF
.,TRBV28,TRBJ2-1,ASSNPGHYNEQF
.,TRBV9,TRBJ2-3,ASSVASAGKSTDTQY
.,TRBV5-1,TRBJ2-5,ASSLAPSLGETQY